The rows below give T cell receptor beta chains drawn from one sample of a study of shared clonotypes between healthy human individuals. Assay: immunoSEQ multiplex PCR; the TCRdb copy retains only in-frame clones and omits some. The sample shows fewer than 2.5 million clones, roughly 93% of them seen only once. Specimen: naive CD4+ T cells from PBMCs. The receptors come from a man between 18 and 29 years old in good health. Some clones in this sample may be carry-over from other donors' samples. CDR3s include the opening cysteine and the closing phenylalanine or tryptophan. The D gene is left open where the match is weak. Where a row states a size, it is once, few, many or the class of an expanded clone; other rows omit it.

d_gene	abundance	j_gene	v_gene	CDR3nt	CDR3aa
NA	NA	TRBJ2-7	TRBV5-4	TGTGCCAGCAGCTTGGCCGCCAGGGTCGACGAGCAGTACTTC	CASSLAARVDEQYF
TRBD2	NA	TRBJ2-2	TRBV10-3	TGTGCCATCAGTGAGGCCCCTAGCGGGACATCCCTGAACACCGGGGAGCTGTTTTTT	CAISEAPSGTSLNTGELFF
NA	NA	TRBJ1-5	TRBV27	TGTGCCAGCAGTTTTGGTCAGCCCCAGCATTTT	CASSFGQPQHF
NA	NA	TRBJ1-5	TRBV11-2	TGTGCCAGCAGCTTAGGTCCGGGGGCGACGAATCAGCCCCAGCATTTT	CASSLGPGATNQPQHF
TRBD1	NA	TRBJ2-5	TRBV25-1	TGTGCCAGCAGTGAATTTAGGACAGGGGGGGAGACCCAGTACTTC	CASSEFRTGGETQYF
TRBD1	NA	TRBJ2-3	TRBV7-9	TGTGCCAGCAGCCCCGGACAGGGCCCACCAGATACGCAGTATTTT	CASSPGQGPPDTQYF
NA	NA	TRBJ1-3	TRBV6-6	TGTGCCAGCAGTAAGATCCAGACAGGACAAACAAGCGCCATATATTTT	CASSKIQTGQTSAIYF
NA	NA	TRBJ2-5	TRBV5-1	TGCGCCAGCAGCTTCTTGGGAACGGACCAAGAGACCCAGTACTTC	CASSFLGTDQETQYF
NA	once	TRBJ2-7	TRBV4-3	TGCGCCAGCAGCCAAGTTCCCCAGTCCTACGAGCAGTACTTC	CASSQVPQSYEQYF
NA	NA	TRBJ2-3	TRBV4-3	TGCGCCAGCAGCCAAGTTCCTAGTGGGGTGGGCACAGATACGCAGTATTTT	CASSQVPSGVGTDTQYF
TRBD1	NA	TRBJ2-7	TRBV7-8	TGTGCCAGCAGCCACCGACAGGGTGGCGAGCAGTACTTC	CASSHRQGGEQYF
TRBD1	NA	TRBJ2-7	TRBV28	TGTGCCAGCAGCCCATGGACAGGGGCCGGCCACGAGCAGTACTTC	CASSPWTGAGHEQYF
TRBD2	once	TRBJ2-2	TRBV9	TGTGCCAGCAGCTTTGGACTAGCGGGAGTAAGTATCACCGGGGAGCTGTTTTTT	CASSFGLAGVSITGELFF
TRBD1	NA	TRBJ1-2	TRBV5-1	TGCGCCAGCAGCGAACCACAGGGGCTCGGAGGCTACACCTTC	CASSEPQGLGGYTF
TRBD2	NA	TRBJ2-1	TRBV5-1	TGCGCCAGCAGCTACCTAGCGGGGGAGGGCAATGAGCAGTTCTTC	CASSYLAGEGNEQFF
NA	once	TRBJ1-3	TRBV6-1	TGTGCCAGCAGTGTATATGCGGAAGGAAACACCATATATTTT	CASSVYAEGNTIYF
NA	NA	TRBJ1-2	TRBV4-3	TGCGCCAGCAGCCGACGGGACGGGGGGTACTATGGCTACACCTTC	CASSRRDGGYYGYTF
NA	NA	TRBJ1-1	TRBV7-2	TGTGCCAGCAGCTTCAACAGGCTAGAGACTGAAGCTTTCTTT	CASSFNRLETEAFF
NA	NA	TRBJ1-1	TRBV28	TGTGCCAGCAACGGGACCCCAGACACTGAAGCTTTCTTT	CASNGTPDTEAFF
TRBD2	NA	TRBJ2-1	TRBV11-3	TGTGCCGTCAGGGGAGCGGGAGGGGACGGTGATGAGCAGTTCTTC	CAVRGAGGDGDEQFF
TRBD1	NA	TRBJ2-5	TRBV7-2	TGTGCCAGCAGCTCCGGGACAGGGTGGGAGGACGAGACCCAGTACTTC	CASSSGTGWEDETQYF
NA	once	TRBJ1-3	TRBV14	TGTGCCAGCAGCCCACGACAGGCAAGCTCTGGAAACACCATATATTTT	CASSPRQASSGNTIYF
NA	NA	TRBJ2-7	TRBV5-6	TGTGCCAGCAGCTTTAGCGGCTACTCCTACGAGCAGTACTTC	CASSFSGYSYEQYF
TRBD2	NA	TRBJ2-1	TRBV7-2	TGTGCCAGCAGACTAGCGGGTAGCTCCTACAATGAGCAGTTCTTC	CASRLAGSSYNEQFF
TRBD2	NA	TRBJ2-1	TRBV29-1	TGCAGCGTTGGTGGGGCTAGCGGGAGCAATGAGCAGTTCTTC	CSVGGASGSNEQFF
NA	NA	TRBJ2-2	TRBV28	TGTGCCAGCAGTTTGTATGGGCTAGCATTCACCGGGGAGCTGTTTTTT	CASSLYGLAFTGELFF
NA	NA	TRBJ1-5	TRBV28	TGTGCCAGCAGTTCGGGGACACTTCATCAGCCCCAGCATTTT	CASSSGTLHQPQHF
TRBD1	NA	TRBJ2-3	TRBV13	TGTGCCAGCAGCTTAGGCCTTAGGACAGGGCTCACAGATACGCAGTATTTT	CASSLGLRTGLTDTQYF
NA	few	TRBJ1-5	TRBV30	TGTGCCTGGGGAGTCAGGGACAATCAGCCCCAGCATTTT	CAWGVRDNQPQHF
NA	NA	TRBJ2-5	TRBV5-1	TGCGCCAGCAGCTCGTCAGGGGAGACCCAGTACTTC	CASSSSGETQYF
NA	NA	TRBJ1-5	TRBV30	TGTGCCTGGAGCGCTCGCCAGGATGGGCAGCCCCAGCATTTT	CAWSARQDGQPQHF